The text below deals with one TCR beta chain. Assay: immunoSEQ multiplex PCR; the TCRdb copy retains only in-frame clones and omits some. The table lists some 5,900 clones, 55% to 80% of them singletons, with approximately 10% in the top ten. Treatment noted: preoperative locoregional IRX-2 cytokine immunotherapy. Samples came from a phase Ib trial of preoperative locoregional IRX-2 cytokine immunotherapy. The sample belongs to a study of preoperative IRX-2 immunotherapy in early breast cancer. The CDR3 runs to 16 residues. This specimen was tumor tissue, taken before IRX-2 immunotherapy. The TCR was taken from a human donor with breast cancer. The genes are TRBV1 and TRBJ2-1; the table calls TRBD2, which could not be checked here. TRBV1 is flagged as a pseudogene. CDR3 DNA sequence: TGCGCCAGCAGCCAAGATGGAATAGCGGGCTACAATGAGCAGTTCTTC. Translated, it gives CASSQDGIAGYNEQFF.